The 29 T cell receptor beta chains listed next were all sequenced from one sample in a study of naive and memory T cell subsets. An equimolar mix of two oligonucleotides served as the beta constant-region primer for TRBC1 and TRBC2. TCRdb independently ran MiXCR on the UMI-ligation and nested PCR reads; one entry per CDR3 protein. The sample lists some 85,000 distinct CDR3 sequences; around 13% were seen once. The sequenced sample was central memory CD4+ T cells from blood. These receptors originate from a human donor in good health.

In this sample, this clonotype turned up many times. The chain carries TRBV2 and TRBJ2-1, with D perhaps TRBD1 (6 bases). V shed 10 bases and J shed 5 bases, with 15 bases lying between them. Germline V gene sequence: CDR1 SNHLY, CDR2 FYNNEI. The CDR3 has 13 residues. The CDR3 sequence is CATRGEGHNEQFF. In DNA, the CDR3 is TGTGCCACCAGGGGAGAGGGTCACAATGAGCAGTTCTTC.

This clonotype was observed at least ten times. The chain uses TRBV6-1 and TRBJ1-6; D unresolved. Germline loops: CDR1 MNHNS, CDR2 SASEGT. The germline V and J ends were trimmed by 4 bases and 7 bases, with 14 bases remaining between them. The CDR3 is made up of 15 amino acids. The CDR3 loop is CASSASSRYNSPLHF. The CDR3 nucleotides read TGTGCCAGCAGTGCGTCTTCGCGTTACAATTCACCCCTCCACTTT.

This chain connects TRBV7-3 to TRBJ2-1; D perhaps matches TRBD1 (5 bases). The CDR3 spans 13 residues. Germline CDR1 is SGHTA and CDR2 is FQGTGA. V was cut by 7 bases and J by 5 bases, with 12 bases left in between. This CDR3 reads CASKRQSDNEQFF. The CDR3 DNA sequence: TGTGCCAGCAAGAGACAGAGCGACAATGAGCAGTTCTTC.

This clonotype was observed a handful of times. V is TRBV24-1 and J is TRBJ2-1; a weak D match, TRBD1 (7 bases). Germline V gene data show CDR1 as KGHDR and CDR2 as SFDVKD. This CDR3 contains 14 residues. Between the trimmed V and J ends, which lost 10 bases and 6 bases, there was a span of 18 bases. The CDR3 coding sequence is TGTGCCACGGCCTCAGGGGGGTGTCGCAATGAGCAGTTCTTC. Translated: CATASGGCRNEQFF.

This clonotype came up a few times. CDR3: CASSTSGSLSYNEQFF. The CDR3 bases are TGTGCCAGCAGTACTAGCGGGAGTCTTTCCTACAATGAGCAGTTCTTC. V gene TRBV6-1 combines with J gene TRBJ2-1; 11 nucleotides agree with TRBD2. The junction had 4 bases not matched to a gene; V was cut back by 5 bases and J by 1 base. The CDR3 sequence is 16 residues long. Germline V gives CDR1 MNHNS, CDR2 SASEGT.

The chain links TRBV15 to TRBJ1-1, with unresolved D. Trimming left V 0 bases short and J 6 bases short, with 14 bases between. CDR1 is LNHNV, CDR2 YYDKDF, per germline (reference sequence). The CDR3 covers 15 residues. CDR3 sequence: CATSRDIGGSAEAFF. The CDR3 region has the DNA TGTGCCACCAGCAGAGATATAGGCGGGTCAGCTGAAGCTTTCTTT.

In this sample, this clonotype turned up many times. The chain recombines TRBV12-3 or TRBV12-4 with TRBJ1-4; D is possibly TRBD1 (6 bases). V lost 5 bases, J lost 4 bases, and 17 bases lay in between. The CDR3 has 16 amino acids. The DNA for the CDR3 is TGTGCCAGCAGTCGATCAGTTGGGACATTTAATGAAAAACTGTTTTTT. This sequence encodes CASSRSVGTFNEKLFF.

This clonotype occurred many times. The gene calls are TRBV29-1 and TRBJ2-3; 9 positions match TRBD1. The germline V gene encodes CDR1 SQVTM and CDR2 ANQGSEA. Trimming cost V 8 bases and J 0 bases; bases outside gene matches: 6. The CDR3 extends over 14 amino acids. The CDR3 spells CSKGDRASTDTQYF. The CDR3 DNA reads as TGCAGCAAGGGGGACAGGGCTAGCACAGATACGCAGTATTTT.

The chain joins TRBV13 to TRBJ2-3; D is tentatively TRBD1 or TRBD2 (5 bases each). The CDR3 is made up of 16 amino acids. CDR1 is PRHDT and CDR2 is FYEKMQ in the germline V gene (reference sequence). V was clipped by 5 bases and J by 1 base, with 16 bases between them. Here the CDR3 reads CASSASGAACTDTQYF. DNA for the CDR3: TGTGCCAGCAGCGCCTCCGGGGCTGCCTGCACAGATACGCAGTATTTT. Looking up the rest from reference TRBV13 and TRBJ2-3 gives the full variable domain: AAGVIQSPRHLIKEKRETATLKCYPIPRHDTVYWYQQGPGQDPQFLISFYEKMQSDKGSIPDRFSAQQFSDYHSELNMSSLELGDSALYFCASSASGAACTDTQYFGPGTRLTVL.

The chain employs TRBV6-6 and TRBJ2-3, with 10 bases aligning to TRBD2. This CDR3 is 19 amino acids long. Germline CDR1 and CDR2: MNHNY and SVGAGI (reference sequence). V gave up 3 bases and J gave up 0 bases; unmatched junction bases: 12. The CDR3 DNA is TGTGCCAGCAGTTATCGGGCTAGCGGGGGAAGTTCTAGCACAGATACGCAGTATTTT. Translated, it gives CASSYRASGGSSSTDTQYF.

This chain connects TRBV15 to TRBJ2-5, with D unclear. Germline-derived CDR1 and CDR2 are LNHNV and YYDKDF (reference sequence). The V end lost 0 bases, the J end lost 2 bases, and 7 bases lay between the germline ends. This CDR3 comprises 14 residues. This chain's CDR3 is CATSRDIGQETQYF. The DNA of the CDR3 is TGTGCCACCAGCAGAGATATCGGACAAGAGACCCAGTACTTC. The entire variable domain, with the rest obtained from reference TRBV15 and TRBJ2-5, is as follows: DAMVIQNPRYQVTQFGKPVTLSCSQTLNHNVMYWYQQKSSQAPKLLFHYYDKDFNNEADTPDNFQSRRPNTSFCFLDIRSPGLGDTAMYLCATSRDIGQETQYFGPGTRLLVL.

V usage is TRBV10-3 and J usage is TRBJ2-7, with TRBD2 matching over 9 bases. The CDR3 loop spans 12 amino acids. Germline trimming cut 4 bases from V and 6 bases from J; bases unmatched to any gene: 1. Per the germline V gene, CDR1 is ENHRY and CDR2 is SYGVKD. CDR3 DNA sequence: TGTGCCATCAGTGGGACTAGCGCCGAGCAGTACTTC. This sequence encodes CAISGTSAEQYF.

This clonotype came up many times. This sequence joins TRBV18 and TRBJ2-7; 11 bases match TRBD1. The trim removed 2 bases at V and 3 bases at J, leaving 0 bases unmatched. Looked up from germline, CDR1 is KGHSH and CDR2 is LQKENI. This CDR3 is 14 amino acids long. The CDR3 loop reads CASSPGTGGYEQYF. CDR3 in DNA: TGTGCCAGCTCACCAGGGACAGGGGGCTACGAGCAGTACTTC.

V is TRBV27 and J is TRBJ2-7; a weak D match, TRBD2 (6 bases). V lost 5 bases and J 11 bases, leaving 19 bases between the germline ends. Germline loops: CDR1 MNHEY, CDR2 SMNVEV (reference sequence). This CDR3 spans 13 amino acids. The CDR3 DNA reads as TGTGCCAGCAGTGCTTCCTCCGGGAGAACGGAGTACTTC. This gives the protein CASSASSGRTEYF.

At least ten counts were recorded for this clonotype. This chain links TRBV6-6 with TRBJ1-5; no firm D call. Between the trimmed V and J ends, which lost 2 bases and 5 bases, there was a span of 4 bases. CDR1 is MNHNY and CDR2 is SVGAGI in the germline V gene (reference sequence). The CDR3 runs to 12 residues. This chain's CDR3 is CASSYRDQPQHF. The CDR3 region has the DNA TGTGCCAGCAGTTACAGGGATCAGCCCCAGCATTTT.

The gene calls are TRBV12-3 or TRBV12-4 and TRBJ2-7, with a possible D match to TRBD2 (6 bases). The CDR3 sequence is 13 residues long. Trimming took 6 bases from V and 7 from J, leaving 16 bases between them. CDR3 DNA sequence: TGTGCCAGCAGGGTGGCGGGAATGGGGGAGCAGTACTTC. Protein sequence: CASRVAGMGEQYF.

The table lists this clonotype with many counts. The chain recombines TRBV27 with TRBJ2-2, with TRBD1 matching over 7 bases. The germline V gene has CDR1 MNHEY and CDR2 SMNVEV (reference sequence). The CDR3 is made up of 15 amino acids. V gave up 8 bases and J gave up 1 base; unmatched junction bases: 7. CDR3 region: CASQTGTVNTGELFF. CDR3 sequence (DNA): TGTGCCAGCCAAACCGGGACAGTGAACACCGGGGAGCTGTTTTTT.

This clonotype was found a few times. This chain connects TRBV18 to TRBJ2-4, with D possibly being TRBD2 (5 bases). This CDR3 has 15 amino acids. Trimming stripped 5 bases from V and 2 bases from J, with 13 bases between. Germline CDR1 reads KGHSH; CDR2 reads LQKENI. CDR3 DNA: TGTGCCAGCTCAAAGCCCGGAGGCACCAAAAACATTCAGTACTTC. Translated, it gives CASSKPGGTKNIQYF.

This clonotype was seen only a few times. The CDR3 reads CSVALTGTGKQYF. The CDR3 nucleotides read TGCAGCGTTGCTTTGACAGGTACCGGTAAACAGTACTTC. V gene TRBV29-1 combines with J gene TRBJ2-7; perhaps TRBD1 as D (6 bases). Germline V lookup: CDR1 SQVTM, CDR2 ANQGSEA. This CDR3 has 13 residues. V was shortened by 4 bases and J by 10 bases, with 20 bases between the two germline ends.

J is TRBJ2-5 and V is TRBV29-1; TRBD1 aligns across 12 bases. V was pared by 5 bases and J by 4 bases, with 8 bases of the junction left unmatched. Germline CDR1 SQVTM, CDR2 ANQGSEA. This CDR3 has 15 residues. CDR3 sequence: CSVQGGQGARETQYF. The DNA for the CDR3 is TGCAGCGTTCAAGGGGGACAGGGGGCCCGAGAGACCCAGTACTTC.

This sequence joins TRBV6-5 and TRBJ1-3, with 10 nucleotides matching TRBD1. This CDR3 is built from 17 residues. The germline V gene has CDR1 MNHEY and CDR2 SVGAGI. After removal of 0 bases from V and 0 bases from J, the junction contained 2 bases not matched to a gene. CDR3 amino acids: CASSYSGQGSSGNTIYF. In nucleotides, the CDR3 is TGTGCCAGCAGTTACTCGGGACAGGGGTCCTCTGGAAACACCATATATTTT.

The chain recombines TRBV28 with TRBJ2-7, with 8 nucleotides matching TRBD1. This CDR3 contains 15 residues. CDR1 MDHEN and CDR2 SYDVKM come from the germline V gene. Trimming removed 5 bases from V and 1 base from J; junction bases left unmatched: 7. The CDR3 DNA reads as TGTGCCAGCAGTACTGCAGGGGGCGCGTCCTACGAGCAGTACTTC. Translated: CASSTAGGASYEQYF.

This clonotype appeared many times. The rearrangement joins TRBV5-5 to TRBJ2-7, with D possibly being TRBD2 (5 bases). Between the trimmed V and J ends, which lost 0 bases and 2 bases, there was a span of 15 bases. Per the germline V gene, CDR1 is SGHKS and CDR2 is YYEKEE (reference sequence). The CDR3 has 16 amino acids. CDR3 DNA: TGTGCCAGCAGCTTGGTCGGGCGGGTCGGTCCCTACGAGCAGTACTTC. This sequence encodes CASSLVGRVGPYEQYF.

This clonotype was counted many times. This chain links TRBV14 with TRBJ2-3; D unclear. The CDR3 runs to 13 residues. The germline gives CDR1 SGHDN, CDR2 FVKESK. Between the trimmed V and J ends, which lost 4 bases and 5 bases, there was a span of 10 bases. The CDR3 is CASSPCLGDTQYF. The CDR3 DNA follows: TGTGCCAGCAGCCCCTGTTTAGGAGATACGCAGTATTTT.

This chain uses TRBV29-1 with TRBJ1-2; D might be TRBD1 (5 bases). This CDR3 region has 12 residues. The V gene's germline CDR1 is SQVTM and CDR2 ANQGSEA. The V and J ends lost 8 bases and 8 bases respectively, with 18 bases between them. The CDR3 loop reads CSSSGGGDGYTF. CDR3 bases: TGCAGCTCAAGCGGGGGGGGAGACGGCTACACCTTC.

This clonotype was seen at least ten times. The V call is TRBV25-1, the J call TRBJ2-1; the D gene is possibly TRBD1 (6 bases). The V end lost 3 bases, the J end lost 11 bases, and 14 bases lay between the germline ends. The length of the CDR3 is 13 residues. CDR1 is MGHDK and CDR2 is SYGVNS in the germline V gene. In DNA, the CDR3 is TGTGCCAGCAGTGACCCACACAGGGTCAAGCAGTTCTTC. Protein product: CASSDPHRVKQFF.

The chain links TRBV6-2 or TRBV6-3 to TRBJ2-7, with D hard to call. This CDR3 contains 14 residues. Germline V gene lookup returns CDR1 MNHEY and CDR2 SVGEGT. With 5 bases removed from V and 2 bases from J, the gap between germline ends came to 13 bases. The CDR3 DNA sequence: TGTGCCAGCAGTCCAGAATATCGACCCTACGAGCAGTACTTC. Protein sequence: CASSPEYRPYEQYF.

The V and J genes are TRBV5-1 and TRBJ1-4; unclear D gene. CDR1 is SGHRS, CDR2 YFSETQ, per germline. V lost 0 bases, J lost 7 bases, and 10 bases lay in between. The CDR3 loop spans 14 amino acids. CDR3 sequence: CASSLAAGFEKLFF. The CDR3 DNA is TGCGCCAGCAGCTTGGCCGCGGGGTTTGAAAAACTGTTTTTT.

This clonotype was detected a few times. In nucleotides, the CDR3 is TGTGCCAGCAGACGGGCCGGGGGGAACACTGAAGCTTTCTTT. Translation: CASRRAGGNTEAFF. The rearrangement uses TRBV5-6 and TRBJ1-1, with D maybe TRBD1 (5 bases). Looked up from germline, CDR1 is SGHDT and CDR2 is YYEEEE. The CDR3 length is 14 residues. Trimming cost V 5 bases and J 1 base, with 12 bases left between them.